Given below is one T cell receptor (beta chain) in context. This entry is derived from a study of blood T cell repertoires in COVID-19. Study-wide context: Italy, Spain and the United States were the sources of the convalescent and acute COVID-19 samples. PBMCs, B-cell-depleted T cells, or T cells were the source of the cDNA or gDNA that made up the material.

Authors' analysis steps: Estimates of nucleated cell counts were drawn from the amplification of reference gene primers. Here immunoSEQ multiplex PCR was the method, and the copy in TCRdb shows in-frame clones only, minus some. V, J and clone size are taken as reported in that table, and D and trimming were inferred from the DNA itself. This sample has about 66,000 clones, with around 82% found just once. Germline V gene sequence: CDR1 SGHRS, CDR2 YFSETQ. There are 13 residues in the CDR3. Trimming removed 0 bases from V and 7 bases from J, with 10 bases in between. Sequences were obtained from peripheral blood. This TCR was recovered from a man aged 60-69 years with acute or convalescent COVID-19. This chain connects TRBV5-1 to TRBJ2-5; D unresolved. The CDR3 coding sequence is TGCGCCAGCAGCTTGGGTCGAGGTGGGACCCAGTACTTC. It is translated as CASSLGRGGTQYF.